This TCR beta chain was identified during a study of T cells in Graves' hyperthyroidism and ophthalmopathy. Study summary: Specimen type is peripheral blood, collected at initial diagnosis prior to any treatment.

This CDR3 has 14 amino acids. Losses at the gene ends were 7 bases for V and 4 bases for J; bases not matched to a gene: 7. Germline CDR1 reads MNHNS; CDR2 reads SASEGT. It was RNA transcripts that yielded the amplified TCR beta CDR3 regions. A first-round RT-PCR of the TCR CDR3 used the HTBI primer set. Using its own MiXCR run on the multiplex PCR reads, TCRdb lists one record per CDR3 protein. Among about 350,000 distinct CDR3 sequences listed, approximately 16% were seen once. Whole-study findings and limits: Among thyroid clonotypes expanded above 0.001, most also appeared in blood.

Cells are PBMCs isolated from more than 8.5 ml of fresh blood. This clonotype came up many times. Its antigen is not identified. This sequence joins TRBV6-1 and TRBJ2-7; 10 bases map to TRBD2. This sequence originates from a woman aged 60-75 years with Graves' ophthalmopathy. Input material: blood. The CDR3 loop reads CASILTSGPYEQYF. Written as DNA, the CDR3 is TGTGCCAGCATCCTGACTAGCGGGCCTTACGAGCAGTACTTC.